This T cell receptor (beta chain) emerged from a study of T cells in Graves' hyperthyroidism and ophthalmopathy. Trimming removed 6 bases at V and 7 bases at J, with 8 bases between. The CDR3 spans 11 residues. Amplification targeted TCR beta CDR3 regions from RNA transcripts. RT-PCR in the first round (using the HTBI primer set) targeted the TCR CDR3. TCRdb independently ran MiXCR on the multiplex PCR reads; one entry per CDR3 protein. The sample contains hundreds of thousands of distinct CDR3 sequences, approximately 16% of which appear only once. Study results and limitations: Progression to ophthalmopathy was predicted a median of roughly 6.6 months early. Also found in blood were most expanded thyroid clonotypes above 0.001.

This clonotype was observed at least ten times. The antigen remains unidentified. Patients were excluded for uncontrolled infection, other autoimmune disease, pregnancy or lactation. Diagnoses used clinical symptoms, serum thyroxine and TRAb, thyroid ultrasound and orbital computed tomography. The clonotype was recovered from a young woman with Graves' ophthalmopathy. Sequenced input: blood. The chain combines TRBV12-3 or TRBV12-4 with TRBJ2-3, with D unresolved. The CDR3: CASRSRHTQYF. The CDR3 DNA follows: TGTGCCAGCAGAAGCAGGCATACGCAGTATTTT.